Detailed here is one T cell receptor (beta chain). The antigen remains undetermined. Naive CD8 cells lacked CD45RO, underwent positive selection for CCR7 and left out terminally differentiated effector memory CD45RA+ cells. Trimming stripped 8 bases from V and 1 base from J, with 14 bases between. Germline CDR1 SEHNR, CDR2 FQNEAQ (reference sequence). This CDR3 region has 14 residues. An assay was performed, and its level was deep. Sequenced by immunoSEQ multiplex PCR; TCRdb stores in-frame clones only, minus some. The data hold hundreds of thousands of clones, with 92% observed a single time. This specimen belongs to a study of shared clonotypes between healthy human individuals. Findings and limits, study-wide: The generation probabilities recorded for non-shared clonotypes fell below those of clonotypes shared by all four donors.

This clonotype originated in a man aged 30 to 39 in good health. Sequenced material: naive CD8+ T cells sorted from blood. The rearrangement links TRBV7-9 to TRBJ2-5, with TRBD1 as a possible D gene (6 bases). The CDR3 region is CASGGGQSQETQYF. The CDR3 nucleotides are TGTGCCAGCGGCGGTGGACAGTCCCAAGAGACCCAGTACTTC.